These 30 T cell receptor beta chains came from one sample sequenced in a study of T cells in tumors after PD-1 blockade. Using immunoSEQ multiplex PCR, the repertoire was profiled, and TCRdb retains in-frame clones only, with some absent. This sample has a few thousand clones; about 66% occur once, and the top ten carry under 40%. Sequenced material: tumor tissue, taken before anti-PD-1 treatment. The receptors stem from a human donor with cutaneous squamous cell carcinoma.

The V gene is TRBV5-1, the J gene TRBJ2-3; D perhaps matches TRBD1 (6 bases). This CDR3 has 14 residues. Germline V lookup: CDR1 SGHRS, CDR2 YFSETQ. The V gene lost 0 bases and the J gene lost 5 bases, with 10 bases spanning the gap. As DNA, the CDR3 is TGCGCCAGCAGCTTGGGACAGGAGGTAGATACGCAGTATTTT. Its translation is CASSLGQEVDTQYF.

V gene TRBV18 combines with J gene TRBJ1-1; 11 bases are a match to TRBD1. After removal of 2 bases from V and 5 bases from J, the junction contained 10 bases not matched to a gene. Germline V gene sequence: CDR1 KGHSH, CDR2 LQKENI. CDR3 length: 17 amino acids. The CDR3 DNA is TGTGCCAGCTCACCATTCCGGACAGGGGGCCGAGGGACTGAAGCTTTCTTT. This sequence encodes CASSPFRTGGRGTEAFF. The whole variable domain, remainder taken from reference TRBV18 and TRBJ1-1, is NAGVMQNPRHLVRRRGQEARLRCSPMKGHSHVYWYRQLPEEGLKFMVYLQKENIIDESGMPKERFSAEFPKEGPSILRIQQVVRGDSAAYFCASSPFRTGGRGTEAFFGQGTRLTVV.

This rearrangement joins TRBV7-2 to TRBJ2-5; D is uncertain. V was shortened by 4 bases and J by 4 bases, with 7 bases between the two germline ends. Germline CDR1 reads SGHTA; CDR2 reads FQGNSA. The CDR3 spans 12 residues. CDR3 in amino acids: CASSYLGETQYF. CDR3 nucleotide sequence: TGTGCCAGCAGCTATCTTGGAGAGACCCAGTACTTC.

This chain joins TRBV12-3 or TRBV12-4 and TRBJ1-1; 7 positions match TRBD1. The CDR3 sequence is 13 residues long. The junction had 2 bases not matched to a gene; V was cut back by 4 bases and J by 3 bases. CDR3 residues: CASSSQGHTEAFF. DNA for the CDR3: TGTGCCAGCAGTTCACAGGGGCACACTGAAGCTTTCTTT.

This chain uses TRBV5-1 with TRBJ2-1; D unresolved. The V end lost 2 bases, the J end lost 0 bases, and 6 bases lay between the germline ends. Germline V gives CDR1 SGHRS, CDR2 YFSETQ. The CDR3 sequence is 14 residues long. The CDR3 DNA follows: TGCGCCAGCAGCTTACCCAGCTCCTACAATGAGCAGTTCTTC. Translated, it gives CASSLPSSYNEQFF.

The chain combines TRBV11-1 with TRBJ2-2, with D possibly matching TRBD1 (5 bases). There are 14 residues in the CDR3. Trimming pared 6 bases from V and 6 bases from J, leaving 14 bases between. The germline V gene encodes CDR1 SGHAT and CDR2 FQDESV (reference sequence). The CDR3, as DNA: TGTGCCAGCAGAATCAGGGCGAGCGCCGGGGAGCTGTTTTTT. Protein: CASRIRASAGELFF.

This clone showed up just a few times. DNA for the CDR3: TGTGCCAGCAGCTTTATGGCGGGGGTGTACGAGCAGTACTTC. Its protein is CASSFMAGVYEQYF. The chain is built from TRBV5-6 and TRBJ2-7; TRBD2 agrees at 7 bases. The ends lost 2 bases at V and 4 bases at J; junction bases unmatched: 6. The CDR3 consists of 14 residues. The germline V gene encodes CDR1 SGHDT and CDR2 YYEEEE.

The rearrangement links TRBV30 to TRBJ1-1; tentatively, D is TRBD1 (6 bases). The ends were cut back, 0 bases at V and 5 bases at J, with 10 bases in the middle. The CDR3 runs to 13 residues. The germline V gene has CDR1 GTSNPN and CDR2 SVGIG (reference sequence). This CDR3 reads CAWSVGGWTEAFF. The CDR3, as DNA: TGTGCCTGGAGTGTCGGGGGCTGGACTGAAGCTTTCTTT.

The CDR3, as DNA: TGTGCCAGCAGGGGGGGCATGAACACTGAAGCTTTCTTT. The encoded protein is CASRGGMNTEAFF. The chain couples TRBV25-1 to TRBJ1-1; a weak D match, TRBD1 (6 bases). V lost 6 bases and J 0 bases, leaving 8 bases between the germline ends. CDR3 size: 13 residues. The germline V gene encodes CDR1 MGHDK and CDR2 SYGVNS.

This chain uses TRBV28 with TRBJ1-3; no definite D call. The CDR3 runs to 18 residues. Trimming pared 5 bases from V and 3 bases from J, leaving 23 bases between. The germline V gene encodes CDR1 MDHEN and CDR2 SYDVKM. CDR3 loop: CASSTPGDLDSFGNTIYF. The CDR3 region has the DNA TGTGCCAGCAGTACCCCCGGGGATTTGGACTCCTTTGGAAACACCATATATTTT. The whole variable domain, remainder taken from reference TRBV28 and TRBJ1-3, is DVKVTQSSRYLVKRTGEKVFLECVQDMDHENMFWYRQDPGLGLRLIYFSYDVKMKEKGDIPEGYSVSREKKERFSLILESASTNQTSMYLCASSTPGDLDSFGNTIYFGEGSWLTVV.

This chain uses TRBV3-1 (or the pseudogene TRBV3-2) with TRBJ1-1, with 12 positions matching TRBD1. CDR3 length: 19 residues. Germline-derived CDR1 and CDR2 are LGHDT and YNNKEL (reference sequence). Losses at the gene ends were 4 bases for V and 2 bases for J; bases not matched to a gene: 14. The CDR3 DNA is TGTGCCAGCAGCCCTGTACCGGGACAGGGGGCCCATGGAAACACTGAAGCTTTCTTT. Translating gives CASSPVPGQGAHGNTEAFF.

This clone came up once. Germline and junction disagree at one end, which may indicate a read error. The rearrangement joins TRBV19 to TRBJ1-3; D remains unclear. From germline, CDR1 is LNHDA and CDR2 SQIVND (reference sequence). This CDR3 is built from 12 residues. The CDR3 DNA is TGTACCAGTCTGGGTGGCGGAAACACCATATATTTT. Translation gives CTSLGGGNTIYF.

The J gene is TRBJ2-5, the V gene TRBV3-1 (or the pseudogene TRBV3-2), with 7 bases that match TRBD2. The junction had 3 bases not matched to a gene; V was cut back by 0 bases and J by 5 bases. The CDR3 has 14 amino acids. CDR1 is LGHDT and CDR2 is YNNKEL in the germline V gene (reference sequence). DNA of the CDR3: TGTGCCAGCAGCCAAGATGTCGGGGGGGAGACCCAGTACTTC. Translated: CASSQDVGGETQYF.

This clone was seen a few times. The chain recombines TRBV6-2 or TRBV6-3 with TRBJ1-6; D is undetermined. Trimming left V 6 bases short and J 5 bases short, with 14 bases between. Germline V gives CDR1 MNHEY, CDR2 SVGEGT. CDR3 length: 15 amino acids. The CDR3 coding sequence is TGTGCCAGCAGCCCCGGAGGAAGGGATAATTCACCCCTCCACTTT. Translating gives CASSPGGRDNSPLHF.

By sample share, this clone is large. The rearrangement uses TRBV2 and TRBJ1-2, with TRBD1 matching over 10 bases. Germline CDR1 SNHLY, CDR2 FYNNEI. This CDR3 contains 14 residues. Trimming removed 6 bases from V and 7 bases from J; junction bases left unmatched: 8. The CDR3 nucleotides are TGTGCCAGCAGCCCGACAGGGGGCGAGGTTGGCTACACCTTC. This codes for CASSPTGGEVGYTF.

This CDR3 reads CAISVRANYGYTF. In DNA, the CDR3 is TGTGCCATCAGTGTCAGGGCTAACTATGGCTACACCTTC. The gene calls are TRBV10-3 and TRBJ1-2; the D gene is possibly TRBD1 (5 bases). The CDR3 loop spans 13 amino acids. Germline V gives CDR1 ENHRY, CDR2 SYGVKD. The V end was cut by 4 bases, the J end by 0 bases, with 6 bases between.

The chain couples TRBV5-1 to TRBJ2-5, with TRBD1 identical over 10 bases. The germline V gene encodes CDR1 SGHRS and CDR2 YFSETQ. Trimming took 4 bases from V and 4 from J; bases not matched to a gene: 10. This CDR3 has 16 amino acids. CDR3 residues: CASSDPDRGLAETQYF. As DNA, the CDR3 is TGCGCCAGCAGCGACCCCGACAGGGGGCTAGCAGAGACCCAGTACTTC. Using reference TRBV5-1 and TRBJ2-5 for the parts outside the CDR3, the full variable domain is KAGVTQTPRYLIKTRGQQVTLSCSPISGHRSVSWYQQTPGQGLQFLFEYFSETQRNKGNFPGRFSGRQFSNSRSEMNVSTLELGDSALYLCASSDPDRGLAETQYFGPGTRLLVL.

The J gene is TRBJ1-3, the V gene TRBV3-1 (or the pseudogene TRBV3-2); TRBD1 is a possible D gene (5 bases). V gave up 0 bases and J gave up 5 bases, with 11 bases separating them. In germline, CDR1 is LGHDT, CDR2 YNNKEL (reference sequence). CDR3 size: 15 residues. CDR3 region: CASSQDPGPRNTIYF. DNA for the CDR3: TGTGCCAGCAGCCAAGATCCGGGACCCCGAAACACCATATATTTT.

The CDR3 region has the DNA TGTGCCAGTAGTATAAGGACAGGGGGCACTAATGAAAAACTGTTTTTT. As protein: CASSIRTGGTNEKLFF. The gene calls are TRBV19 and TRBJ1-4; 11 positions match TRBD1. V shed 2 bases, J shed 2 bases, and the junction held 1 base outside the gene matches. Per the germline V gene, CDR1 is LNHDA and CDR2 is SQIVND (reference sequence). This CDR3 comprises 16 residues. The complete variable domain, with remaining parts taken from reference TRBV19 and TRBJ1-4, reads DGGITQSPKYLFRKEGQNVTLSCEQNLNHDAMYWYRQDPGQGLRLIYYSQIVNDFQKGDIAEGYSVSREKKESFPLTVTSAQKNPTAFYLCASSIRTGGTNEKLFFGSGTQLSVL.

V gene TRBV25-1 combines with J gene TRBJ2-7; 9 positions agree with TRBD1. The V and J ends lost 5 bases and 4 bases, in that order; junction bases with no gene match: 6. Germline V gene sequence: CDR1 MGHDK, CDR2 SYGVNS. The CDR3 covers 14 residues. The CDR3 reads CASSPETGGYEQYF. CDR3 coding DNA: TGTGCCAGCAGTCCCGAGACAGGGGGTTACGAGCAGTACTTC.

This clone was picked up a small number of times. The chain carries TRBV10-1 and TRBJ2-2, with D possibly matching TRBD1 (5 bases). CDR1 and CDR2 from the germline V gene are WNHNN and SYGVQD (reference sequence). The V end was cut by 4 bases, the J end by 2 bases, with 14 bases between. CDR3 length: 16 amino acids. CDR3 sequence (DNA): TGCGCCAGCAGTGGATTGGGGCCTTCTAACACCGGGGAGCTGTTTTTT. It specifies CASSGLGPSNTGELFF.

This sequence joins TRBV7-8 and TRBJ2-6; the D gene could be TRBD1 or TRBD2 (6 bases each). The V and J ends lost 5 bases and 2 bases respectively, with 16 bases between them. Germline CDR1 is SGHVS and CDR2 is FQNEAQ. This CDR3 region has 17 residues. CDR3 nucleotides: TGTGCCAGCAGCCCCCGAGGAGGGGGTACTGGGGCCAACGTCCTGACTTTC. Protein sequence: CASSPRGGGTGANVLTF.

The CDR3: CASSEILQLYNSPLHF. The CDR3 DNA sequence: TGTGCCAGCAGTGAAATACTGCAACTCTATAATTCACCCCTCCACTTT. This sequence joins TRBV6-1 and TRBJ1-6, with D unresolved. The germline gives CDR1 MNHNS, CDR2 SASEGT. The CDR3 contains 16 residues. The V and J ends lost 2 bases and 3 bases respectively, with 11 bases between them.

V and J are TRBV4-2 and TRBJ1-2; 8 positions agree with TRBD1. V shed 2 bases, J shed 0 bases, and the junction held 2 bases outside the gene matches. There are 15 residues in the CDR3. Germline CDR1 is LGHNA and CDR2 is YNFKEQ. The CDR3 reads CASSQMTGANYGYTF. CDR3 sequence (DNA): TGTGCCAGCAGCCAAATGACAGGGGCTAACTATGGCTACACCTTC.

By its share, this clone is large. V and J are TRBV5-6 and TRBJ2-3; 7 bases align to TRBD2. With 2 bases clipped from V and 2 bases from J, the junction kept 5 bases outside the gene matches. The length of the CDR3 is 15 residues. The germline V gene encodes CDR1 SGHDT and CDR2 YYEEEE. The CDR3 reads CASSFSGRSTDTQYF. The CDR3 DNA reads as TGTGCCAGCAGCTTTAGCGGGCGATCCACAGATACGCAGTATTTT.

This chain links TRBV29-1 with TRBJ2-1, with D perhaps TRBD2 (6 bases). From germline, CDR1 is SQVTM and CDR2 ANQGSEA. Trimming removed 6 bases at V and 7 bases at J, with 10 bases between. The length of the CDR3 is 11 residues. CDR3 in DNA: TGCAGCGTAGGCCGGGGGAATGAGCAGTTCTTC. Translating it yields CSVGRGNEQFF.

This chain uses TRBV29-1 with TRBJ2-3; D call uncertain. V was cut by 5 bases and J by 3 bases, with 9 bases left in between. The CDR3 is 12 amino acids. The germline V gene encodes CDR1 SQVTM and CDR2 ANQGSEA. CDR3 sequence (DNA): TGCAGCGTTAGACTCGGAACAGATACGCAGTATTTT. Protein sequence: CSVRLGTDTQYF.

V gene TRBV7-9 combines with J gene TRBJ1-6, with a tentative D call TRBD1 (5 bases). This CDR3 has 13 amino acids. Per the germline V gene, CDR1 is SEHNR and CDR2 is FQNEAQ (reference sequence). The V and J ends lost 5 bases and 7 bases respectively, with 9 bases between them. CDR3 sequence (DNA): TGTGCCAGCAGCAGACAGTCAAATTCACCCCTCCACTTT. This codes for CASSRQSNSPLHF.

This clone was observed once. The rearrangement uses TRBV6-5 and TRBJ2-2; tentative D call: TRBD2 (6 bases). Looked up from germline, CDR1 is MNHEY and CDR2 is SVGAGI. V was pared by 8 bases and J by 7 bases, with 11 bases between. The CDR3 has 12 amino acids. Written as DNA, the CDR3 is TGTGCCAGCTATCGCGGGAACGGGGAGCTGTTTTTT. Its translation is CASYRGNGELFF.

The chain uses TRBV6-2 or TRBV6-3 and TRBJ2-1; 9 bases are a match to TRBD1. V lost 5 bases and J lost 9; bases outside the gene matches: 11. Per germline, CDR1 MNHEY and CDR2 SVGEGT. The CDR3 length is 15 residues. In DNA form, the CDR3 reads TGTGCCAGCAGTACCGGACAGGGGTTAACGATTGAGCAGTTCTTC. It is translated as CASSTGQGLTIEQFF.